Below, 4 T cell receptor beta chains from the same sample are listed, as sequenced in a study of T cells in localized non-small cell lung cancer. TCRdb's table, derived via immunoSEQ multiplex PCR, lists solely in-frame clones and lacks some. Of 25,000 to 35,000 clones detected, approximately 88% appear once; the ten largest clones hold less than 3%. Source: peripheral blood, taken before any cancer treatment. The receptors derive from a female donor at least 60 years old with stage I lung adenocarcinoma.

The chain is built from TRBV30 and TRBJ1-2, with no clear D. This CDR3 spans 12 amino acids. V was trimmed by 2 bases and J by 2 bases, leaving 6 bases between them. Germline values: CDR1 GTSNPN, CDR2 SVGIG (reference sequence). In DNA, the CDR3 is TGTGCCTGGAGTTGGGAAAACTATGGCTACACCTTC. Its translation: CAWSWENYGYTF.

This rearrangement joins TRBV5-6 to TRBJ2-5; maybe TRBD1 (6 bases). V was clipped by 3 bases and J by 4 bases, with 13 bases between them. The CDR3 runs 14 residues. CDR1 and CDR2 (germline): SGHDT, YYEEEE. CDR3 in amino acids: CASSSARGGETQYF. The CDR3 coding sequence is TGTGCCAGCAGCTCAGCCAGGGGTGGAGAGACCCAGTACTTC.

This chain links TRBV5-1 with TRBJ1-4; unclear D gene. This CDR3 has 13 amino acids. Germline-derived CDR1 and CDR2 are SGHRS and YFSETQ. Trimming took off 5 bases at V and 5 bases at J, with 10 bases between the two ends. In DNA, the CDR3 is TGCGCCAGCAGTACGGCGACGAATGAAAAACTGTTTTTT. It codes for CASSTATNEKLFF.

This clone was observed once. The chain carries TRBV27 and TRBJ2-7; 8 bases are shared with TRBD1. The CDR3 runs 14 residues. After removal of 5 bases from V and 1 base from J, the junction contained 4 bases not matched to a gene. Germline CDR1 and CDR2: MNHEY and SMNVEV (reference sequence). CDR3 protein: CASSPRQGSYEQYF. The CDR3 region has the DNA TGTGCCAGCAGTCCTCGACAGGGGTCCTACGAGCAGTACTTC.